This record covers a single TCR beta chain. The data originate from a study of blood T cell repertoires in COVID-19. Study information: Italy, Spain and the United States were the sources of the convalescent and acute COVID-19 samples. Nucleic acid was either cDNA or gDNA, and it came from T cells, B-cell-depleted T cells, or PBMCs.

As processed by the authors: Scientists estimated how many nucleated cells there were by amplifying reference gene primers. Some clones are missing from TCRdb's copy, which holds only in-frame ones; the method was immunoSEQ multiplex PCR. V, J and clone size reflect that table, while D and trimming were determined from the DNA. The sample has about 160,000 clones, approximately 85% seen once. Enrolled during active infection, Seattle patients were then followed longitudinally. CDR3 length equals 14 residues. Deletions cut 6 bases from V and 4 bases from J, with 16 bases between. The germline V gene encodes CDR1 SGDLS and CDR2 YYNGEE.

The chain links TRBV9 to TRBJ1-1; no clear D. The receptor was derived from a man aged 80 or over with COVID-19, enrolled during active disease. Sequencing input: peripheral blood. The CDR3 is CASTPPLAGTEAFF. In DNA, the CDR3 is TGTGCCAGCACTCCCCCCCTGGCGGGCACTGAAGCTTTCTTT.